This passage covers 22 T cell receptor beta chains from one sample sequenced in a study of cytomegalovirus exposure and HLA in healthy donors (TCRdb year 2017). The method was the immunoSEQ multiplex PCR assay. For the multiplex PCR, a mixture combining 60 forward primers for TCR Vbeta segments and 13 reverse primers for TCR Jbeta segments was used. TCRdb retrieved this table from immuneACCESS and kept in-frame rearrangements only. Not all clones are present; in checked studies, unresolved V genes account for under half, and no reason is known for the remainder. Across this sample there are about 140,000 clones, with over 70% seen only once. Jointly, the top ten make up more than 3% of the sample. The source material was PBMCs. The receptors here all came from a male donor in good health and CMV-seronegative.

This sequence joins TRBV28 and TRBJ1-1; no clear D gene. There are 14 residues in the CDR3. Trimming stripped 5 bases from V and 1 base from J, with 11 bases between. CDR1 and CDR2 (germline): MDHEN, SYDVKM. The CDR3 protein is CASSHPRRNTEAFF. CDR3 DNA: TGTGCCAGCAGTCACCCTAGGAGGAACACTGAAGCTTTCTTT.

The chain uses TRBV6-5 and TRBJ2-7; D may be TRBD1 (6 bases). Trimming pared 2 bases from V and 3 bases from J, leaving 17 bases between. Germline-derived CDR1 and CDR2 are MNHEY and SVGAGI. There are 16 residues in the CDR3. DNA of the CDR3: TGTGCCAGCAGTTACGAGTGGGCGGGCAGGGGCTACGAGCAGTACTTC. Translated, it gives CASSYEWAGRGYEQYF.

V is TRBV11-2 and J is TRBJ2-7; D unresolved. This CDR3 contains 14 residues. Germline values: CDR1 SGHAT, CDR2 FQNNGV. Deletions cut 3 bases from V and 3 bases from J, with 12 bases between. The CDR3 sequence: CASSFRVRYYEQYF. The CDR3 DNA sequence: TGTGCCAGCAGCTTCCGGGTCAGATACTACGAGCAGTACTTC.

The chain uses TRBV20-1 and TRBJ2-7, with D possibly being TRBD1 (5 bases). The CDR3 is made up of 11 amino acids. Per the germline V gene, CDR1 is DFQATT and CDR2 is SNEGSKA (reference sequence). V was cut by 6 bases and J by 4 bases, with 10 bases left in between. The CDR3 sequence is CSALKGYEQYF. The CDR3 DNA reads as TGCAGTGCCCTCAAGGGGTACGAGCAGTACTTC.

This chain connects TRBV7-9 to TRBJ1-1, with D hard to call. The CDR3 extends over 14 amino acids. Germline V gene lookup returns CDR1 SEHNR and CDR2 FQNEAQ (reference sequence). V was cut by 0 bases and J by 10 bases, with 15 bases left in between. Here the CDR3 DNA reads TGTGCCAGCAGCTTAGCGAACGGGGAAGGTAGAGCTTTCTTT. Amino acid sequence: CASSLANGEGRAFF.

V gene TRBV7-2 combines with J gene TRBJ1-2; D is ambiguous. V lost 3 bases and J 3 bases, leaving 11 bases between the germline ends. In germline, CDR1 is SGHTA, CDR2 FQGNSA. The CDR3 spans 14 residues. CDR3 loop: CASSFAQRDYGYTF. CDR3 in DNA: TGTGCCAGCAGCTTCGCCCAGAGGGACTATGGCTACACCTTC.

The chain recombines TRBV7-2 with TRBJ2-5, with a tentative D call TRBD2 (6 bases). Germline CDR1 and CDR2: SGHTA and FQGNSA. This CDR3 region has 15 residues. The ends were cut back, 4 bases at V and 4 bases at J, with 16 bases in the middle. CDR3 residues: CASSYSGSSGETQYF. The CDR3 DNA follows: TGTGCCAGCAGCTATAGCGGTTCTAGTGGAGAGACCCAGTACTTC.

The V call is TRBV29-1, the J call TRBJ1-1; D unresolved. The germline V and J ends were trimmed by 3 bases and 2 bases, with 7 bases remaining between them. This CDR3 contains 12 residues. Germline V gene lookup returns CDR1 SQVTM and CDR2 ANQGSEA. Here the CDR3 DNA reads TGCAGCGTTGATGAGGGAAACACTGAAGCTTTCTTT. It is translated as CSVDEGNTEAFF.

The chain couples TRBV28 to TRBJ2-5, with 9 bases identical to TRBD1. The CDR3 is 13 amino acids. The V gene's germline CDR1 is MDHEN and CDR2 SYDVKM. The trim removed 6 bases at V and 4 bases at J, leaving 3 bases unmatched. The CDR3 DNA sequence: TGTGCCAGCAGACAGGGGGCGGGAGAGACCCAGTACTTC. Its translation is CASRQGAGETQYF.

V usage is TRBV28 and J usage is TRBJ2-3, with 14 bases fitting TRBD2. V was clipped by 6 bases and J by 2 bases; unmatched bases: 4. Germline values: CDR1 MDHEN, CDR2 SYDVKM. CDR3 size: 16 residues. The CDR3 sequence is CASRRLAGGLTDTQYF. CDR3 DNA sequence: TGTGCCAGCAGAAGACTAGCGGGAGGGCTCACAGATACGCAGTATTTT.

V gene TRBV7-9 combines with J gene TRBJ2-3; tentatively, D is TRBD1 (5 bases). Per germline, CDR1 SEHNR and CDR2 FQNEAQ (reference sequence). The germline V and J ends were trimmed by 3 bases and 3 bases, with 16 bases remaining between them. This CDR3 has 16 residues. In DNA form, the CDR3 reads TGTGCCAGCAGCTTGGGGCCCCACGATTTTACAGATACGCAGTATTTT. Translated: CASSLGPHDFTDTQYF.

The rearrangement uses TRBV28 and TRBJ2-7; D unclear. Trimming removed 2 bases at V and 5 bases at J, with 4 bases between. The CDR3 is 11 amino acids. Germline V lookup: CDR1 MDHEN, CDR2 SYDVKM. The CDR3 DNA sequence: TGTGCCAGCAGTTTAACTCACGAGCAGTACTTC. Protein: CASSLTHEQYF.

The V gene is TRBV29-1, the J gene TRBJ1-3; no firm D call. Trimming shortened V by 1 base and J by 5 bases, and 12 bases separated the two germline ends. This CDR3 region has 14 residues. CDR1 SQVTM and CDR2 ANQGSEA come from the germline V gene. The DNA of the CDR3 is TGCAGCGTTGAAGTGGGCAGGAATCGAAACACCATATATTTT. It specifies CSVEVGRNRNTIYF. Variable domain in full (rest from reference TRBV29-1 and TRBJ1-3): SAVISQKPSRDICQRGTSLTIQCQVDSQVTMMFWYRQQPGQSLTLIATANQGSEATYESGFVIDKFPISRPNLTFSTLTVSNMSPEDSSIYLCSVEVGRNRNTIYFGEGSWLTVV.

The CDR3 nucleotides read TGTGCCGGACAGGGGTACACTGAAGCTTTCTTT. Translation gives CAGQGYTEAFF. This chain links TRBV30 with TRBJ1-1, with TRBD1 matching over 9 bases. V lost 8 bases, J lost 3 bases, and 1 base stayed unmatched. This CDR3 has 11 amino acids. The V gene's germline CDR1 is GTSNPN and CDR2 SVGIG (reference sequence).

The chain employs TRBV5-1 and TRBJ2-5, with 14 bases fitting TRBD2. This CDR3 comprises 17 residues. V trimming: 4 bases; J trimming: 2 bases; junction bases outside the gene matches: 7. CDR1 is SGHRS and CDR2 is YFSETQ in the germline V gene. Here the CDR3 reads CASSDGLAGGGQETQYF. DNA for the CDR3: TGCGCCAGCAGCGACGGACTAGCGGGGGGAGGGCAAGAGACCCAGTACTTC.

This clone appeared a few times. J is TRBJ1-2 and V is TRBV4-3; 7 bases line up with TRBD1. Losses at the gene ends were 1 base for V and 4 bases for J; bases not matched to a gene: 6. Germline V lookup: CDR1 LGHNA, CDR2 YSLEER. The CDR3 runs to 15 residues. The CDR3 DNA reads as TGCGCCAGCAGCCAAGTGGGGGACAGAACCTATGGCTACACCTTC. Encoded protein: CASSQVGDRTYGYTF.

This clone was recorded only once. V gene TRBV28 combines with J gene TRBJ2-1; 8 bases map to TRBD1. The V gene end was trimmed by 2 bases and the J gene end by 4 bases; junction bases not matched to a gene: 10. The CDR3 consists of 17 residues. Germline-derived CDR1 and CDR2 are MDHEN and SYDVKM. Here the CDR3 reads CASSLVDRGARYNEQFF. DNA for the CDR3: TGTGCCAGCAGTTTAGTCGACAGGGGCGCTAGGTACAATGAGCAGTTCTTC.

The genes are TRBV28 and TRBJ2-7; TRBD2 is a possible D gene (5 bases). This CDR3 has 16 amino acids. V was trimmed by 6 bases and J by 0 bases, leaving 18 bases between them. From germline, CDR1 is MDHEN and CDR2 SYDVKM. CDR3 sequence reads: CASSISRTGSSYEQYF. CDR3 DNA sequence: TGTGCCAGCAGCATCTCTCGGACTGGAAGCTCCTACGAGCAGTACTTC.

The CDR3 DNA reads as TGTGCCAGCTCACCAAAACAGATGGGCAATCAGCCCCAGCATTTT. Translating it yields CASSPKQMGNQPQHF. The chain is built from TRBV18 and TRBJ1-5, with D unresolved. CDR3 length equals 15 residues. Trimming pared 2 bases from V and 2 bases from J, leaving 10 bases between. Per the germline V gene, CDR1 is KGHSH and CDR2 is LQKENI.

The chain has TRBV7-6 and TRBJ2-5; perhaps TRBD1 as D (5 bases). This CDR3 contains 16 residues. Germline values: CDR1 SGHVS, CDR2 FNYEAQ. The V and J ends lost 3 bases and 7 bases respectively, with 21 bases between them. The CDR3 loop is CASSLNTQGSGGTQYF. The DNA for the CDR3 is TGTGCCAGCAGCTTGAACACGCAGGGTTCAGGTGGGACCCAGTACTTC. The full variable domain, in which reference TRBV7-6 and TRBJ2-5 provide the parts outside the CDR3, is GAGVSQSPRYKVTKRGQDVALRCDPISGHVSLYWYRQALGQGPEFLTYFNYEAQQDKSGLPNDRFSAERPEGSISTLTIQRTEQRDSAMYRCASSLNTQGSGGTQYFGPGTRLLVL.

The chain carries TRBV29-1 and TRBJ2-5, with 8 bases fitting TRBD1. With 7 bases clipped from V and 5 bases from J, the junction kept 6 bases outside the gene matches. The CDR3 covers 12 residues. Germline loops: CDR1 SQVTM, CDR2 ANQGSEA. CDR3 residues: CSGNRDRETQYF. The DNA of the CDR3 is TGCAGCGGTAACCGGGACAGGGAGACCCAGTACTTC.

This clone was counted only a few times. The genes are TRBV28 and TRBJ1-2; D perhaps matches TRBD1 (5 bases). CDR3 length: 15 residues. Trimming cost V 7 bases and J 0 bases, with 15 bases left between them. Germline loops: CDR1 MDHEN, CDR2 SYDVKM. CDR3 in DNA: TGTGCCAGCAAGGAGAGCAGGGTAGCTAACTATGGCTACACCTTC. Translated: CASKESRVANYGYTF.